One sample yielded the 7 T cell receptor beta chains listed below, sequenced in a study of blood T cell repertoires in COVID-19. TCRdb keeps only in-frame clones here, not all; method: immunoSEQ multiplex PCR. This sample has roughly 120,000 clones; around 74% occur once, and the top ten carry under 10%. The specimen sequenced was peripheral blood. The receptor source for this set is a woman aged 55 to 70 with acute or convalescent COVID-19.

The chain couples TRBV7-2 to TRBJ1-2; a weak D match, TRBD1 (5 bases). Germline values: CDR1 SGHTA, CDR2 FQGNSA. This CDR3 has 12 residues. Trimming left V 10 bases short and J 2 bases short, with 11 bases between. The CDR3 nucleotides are TGTGCCATTGGGGGGATCAACTATGGCTACACCTTC. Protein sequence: CAIGGINYGYTF.

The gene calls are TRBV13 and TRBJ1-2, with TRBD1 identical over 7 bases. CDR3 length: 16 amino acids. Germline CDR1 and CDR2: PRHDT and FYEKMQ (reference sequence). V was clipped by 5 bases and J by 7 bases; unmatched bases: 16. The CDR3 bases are TGTGCCAGCAGCGCGGGAGGGGGCATCTCCTCGAGTGGCTACACCTTC. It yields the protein CASSAGGGISSSGYTF.

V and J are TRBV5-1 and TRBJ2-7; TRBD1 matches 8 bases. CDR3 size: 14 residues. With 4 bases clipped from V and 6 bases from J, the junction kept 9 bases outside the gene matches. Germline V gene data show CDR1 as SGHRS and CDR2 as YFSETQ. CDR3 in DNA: TGCGCCAGCAGCCCCACCGGGACAGGTTTCGAGCAGTACTTC. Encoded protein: CASSPTGTGFEQYF.

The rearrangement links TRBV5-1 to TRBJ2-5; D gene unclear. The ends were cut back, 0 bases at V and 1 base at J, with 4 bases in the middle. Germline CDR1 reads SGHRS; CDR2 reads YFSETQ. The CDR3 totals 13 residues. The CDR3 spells CASSLGSQETQYF. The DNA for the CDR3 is TGCGCCAGCAGCTTGGGGAGCCAAGAGACCCAGTACTTC.

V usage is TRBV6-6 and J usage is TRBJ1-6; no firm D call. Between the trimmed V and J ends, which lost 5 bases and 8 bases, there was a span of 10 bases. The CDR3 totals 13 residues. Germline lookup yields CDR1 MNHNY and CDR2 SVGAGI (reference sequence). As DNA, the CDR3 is TGTGCCAGCAGTCTTTACGGGTATTCACCCCTCCACTTT. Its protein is CASSLYGYSPLHF.

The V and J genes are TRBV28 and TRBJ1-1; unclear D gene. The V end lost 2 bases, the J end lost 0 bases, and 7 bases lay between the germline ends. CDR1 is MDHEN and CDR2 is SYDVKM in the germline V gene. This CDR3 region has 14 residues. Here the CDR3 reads CASSLPGMNTEAFF. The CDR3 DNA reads TGTGCCAGCAGTTTACCGGGGATGAACACTGAAGCTTTCTTT.

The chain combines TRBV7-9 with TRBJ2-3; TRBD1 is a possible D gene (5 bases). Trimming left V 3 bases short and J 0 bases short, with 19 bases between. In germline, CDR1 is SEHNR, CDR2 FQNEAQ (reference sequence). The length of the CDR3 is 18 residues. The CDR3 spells CASSFTTGHVSSTDTQYF. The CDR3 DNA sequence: TGTGCCAGCAGCTTTACGACCGGACACGTCTCTAGCACAGATACGCAGTATTTT. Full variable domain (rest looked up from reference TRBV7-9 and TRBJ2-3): DTGVSQNPRHKITKRGQNVTFRCDPISEHNRLYWYRQTLGQGPEFLTYFQNEAQLEKSRLLSDRFSAERPKGSFSTLEIQRTEQGDSAMYLCASSFTTGHVSSTDTQYFGPGTRLTVL.